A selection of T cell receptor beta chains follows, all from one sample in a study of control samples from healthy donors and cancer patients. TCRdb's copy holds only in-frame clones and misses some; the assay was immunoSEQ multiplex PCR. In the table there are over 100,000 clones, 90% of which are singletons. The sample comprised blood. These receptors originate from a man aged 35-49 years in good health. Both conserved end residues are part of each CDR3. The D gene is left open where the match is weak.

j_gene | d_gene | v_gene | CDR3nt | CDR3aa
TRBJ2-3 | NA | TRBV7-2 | TGTGCCAGCAGCTTGGACGGGGGTATGGCAGATACGCAGTATTTT | CASSLDGGMADTQYF
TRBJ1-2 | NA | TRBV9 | TGTGCCAGCAGCCAAAACCCAGGGTATGGCTACACCTTC | CASSQNPGYGYTF
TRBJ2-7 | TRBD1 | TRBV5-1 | TGCGCCAGCAGCTGGGGGACAGGGGGTTCCTACGAGCAGTACTTC | CASSWGTGGSYEQYF
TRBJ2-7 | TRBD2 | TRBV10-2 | TGCGCCAGCAGTGACCGGGGCGGACTAGGTGTTAGGGAGCAGTACTTC | CASSDRGGLGVREQYF
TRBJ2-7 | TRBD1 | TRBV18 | TGTGCCAGCTCACCTGGGACAGGGACGCTTTACGAGCAGTACTTC | CASSPGTGTLYEQYF
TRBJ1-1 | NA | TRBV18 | TGTGCCAGCTCGTACACGAACACTGAAGCTTTCTTT | CASSYTNTEAFF
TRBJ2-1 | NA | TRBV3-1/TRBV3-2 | TGTGCCAGCAGCCAAGGTGTACGGGGAAGGAAGGGTGAGCAGTTCTTC | CASSQGVRGRKGEQFF
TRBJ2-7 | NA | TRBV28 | TGTGCCAGCAGTTTATTCCGGGGGCTCGAGCAGTACTTC | CASSLFRGLEQYF
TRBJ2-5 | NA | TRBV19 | TGTGCCAGTAGTATAAGTCTCCAAGAGACCCAGTACTTC | CASSISLQETQYF
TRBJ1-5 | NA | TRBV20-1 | TGCAGTGCTAGAGGGACATACGCCCAGCATTTT | CSARGTYAQHF
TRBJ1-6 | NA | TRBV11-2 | TGTGCCAGCAGCTCAAGTTGGGGGGGTCGTGGGTCACCCCTCCACTTT | CASSSSWGGRGSPLHF
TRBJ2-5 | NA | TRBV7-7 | TGTGCTAGCAGCTTGTCAGGGGTGTTGGAGACCCAGTACTTC | CASSLSGVLETQYF
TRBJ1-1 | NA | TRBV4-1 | TGCGCCAGCAGCCAAGAGGGGGACTATGCTGAAGCTTTCTTT | CASSQEGDYAEAFF
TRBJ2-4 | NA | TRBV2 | TGTGCCAGCAGTGAACCCTTAGGAGGGGGTGCCAAAAACATTCAGTACTTC | CASSEPLGGGAKNIQYF
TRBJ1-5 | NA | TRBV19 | TGTGCCAGTAGTATAGATTGGGTCCGCAATCAGCCCCAGCATTTT | CASSIDWVRNQPQHF
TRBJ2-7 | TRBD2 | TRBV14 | TGTGCCAGCAGCCCAAAACGGAGCGGGAGTCCCTACGAGCAGTACTTC | CASSPKRSGSPYEQYF